These 8 T cell receptor beta chains were sequenced from one sample in a study of T cell repertoires in cytomegalovirus infection. Their specific antigens are unknown. Via MiXCR, TCRdb re-called the reads, giving one row per CDR3 protein. There are a few hundred thousand distinct CDR3 sequences in the sample; roughly a third occur only once, and about a sixth lies in the top ten. The sequencing used cultured PBMCs, collected from culture after CMV antigen stimulation. The receptors were gathered from a human donor in good health (CMV status not recorded). Some clones in this sample may be carry-over from other donors' samples.

The rearrangement links TRBV19 to TRBJ1-1; D is possibly TRBD1 (5 bases). The V end was cut by 1 base, the J end by 0 bases, with 9 bases between. Germline-derived CDR1 and CDR2 are LNHDA and SQIVND (reference sequence). There are 15 residues in the CDR3. CDR3 nucleotides: TGTGCCAGTAGTATAGGAGCAGGGTTGAACACTGAAGCTTTCTTT. It encodes CASSIGAGLNTEAFF.

The chain has TRBV6-2 or TRBV6-3 and TRBJ1-1; possibly TRBD1 for D (6 bases). The CDR3 is 12 amino acids. V was pared by 0 bases and J by 10 bases, with 9 bases between. CDR1 MNHEY and CDR2 SVGEGT come from the germline V gene. The CDR3 sequence: CASSYSWGAAFF. The CDR3 DNA is TGTGCCAGCAGTTACTCATGGGGGGCAGCTTTCTTT.

This clonotype was detected many times. This chain uses TRBV6-2 or TRBV6-3 with TRBJ2-2; the D is unclear. The CDR3 length is 11 residues. V lost 6 bases and J lost 9, with 8 bases in between. The germline CDR1 and CDR2 sequences are MNHEY and SVGEGT. The CDR3 sequence: CASRQFRELFF. The CDR3 DNA reads as TGTGCCAGCAGGCAATTCAGGGAGCTGTTTTTT.

V and J are TRBV6-4 and TRBJ2-1, with D possibly matching TRBD2 (6 bases). Trimming pared 0 bases from V and 5 bases from J, leaving 17 bases between. The CDR3 sequence is 17 residues long. The V gene's germline CDR1 is MRHNA and CDR2 SNTAGT. CDR3 bases: TGTGCCAGCAGTGACTCTCCAATACCGGGAGCTAACAATGAGCAGTTCTTC. Residues: CASSDSPIPGANNEQFF.

DNA for the CDR3: TGTGCCAGCAGCTCCCTGGGACAGGGGGACACTGAAGCTTTCTTT. It translates to CASSSLGQGDTEAFF. V usage is TRBV5-4 and J usage is TRBJ1-1; TRBD1 matches 11 bases. This CDR3 comprises 15 residues. V shed 3 bases, J shed 3 bases, and the junction held 4 bases outside the gene matches. Germline V gene sequence: CDR1 SGHNT, CDR2 YYREEE (reference sequence).

There are many counts of this clonotype. The genes are TRBV7-2 and TRBJ1-5, with 10 bases lining up with TRBD1. Germline values: CDR1 SGHTA, CDR2 FQGNSA. V shed 1 base and J 6 bases; nucleotides not matched to a gene: 6. The CDR3 is 16 residues long. This CDR3 is CASSLGRQGAGQPQHF. The CDR3 region has the DNA TGTGCCAGCAGCTTAGGCAGACAGGGGGCCGGTCAGCCCCAGCATTTT.

The rearrangement joins TRBV28 to TRBJ2-3; tentatively, D is TRBD2 (5 bases). This CDR3 is 16 amino acids long. CDR1 is MDHEN, CDR2 SYDVKM, per germline. Trimming left V 2 bases short and J 0 bases short, with 12 bases between. The CDR3 DNA sequence: TGTGCCAGCAGTTTAGACCTAGCCCGTAGCACAGATACGCAGTATTTT. Its protein product is CASSLDLARSTDTQYF.

The chain has TRBV10-3 and TRBJ2-6; D not certain. In germline, CDR1 is ENHRY, CDR2 SYGVKD. Trimming shortened V by 8 bases and J by 0 bases, and 8 bases separated the two germline ends. The CDR3 length is 14 residues. CDR3 sequence (DNA): TGTGCCATCGGGGTCAGCTCTGGGGCCAACGTCCTGACTTTC. As protein: CAIGVSSGANVLTF.